The clone carrying this T cell receptor (beta chain) was recorded many times. What it binds is unknown. This sample is part of a study of breast tumors, draining lymph nodes, adjacent tissues. TCRdb re-called the multiplex PCR reads through MiXCR, storing one row per CDR3 protein. The data show tens of thousands of distinct CDR3 sequences, with roughly a fifth seen just once and 2% to 2.5% held by the top ten. The ends lost 1 base at V and 5 bases at J; junction bases unmatched: 5. Germline CDR1 SEHNR, CDR2 FQNEAQ (reference sequence). The CDR3 runs 14 residues. Broader study findings: Data fit most tumor T cells coming from lymph node, expanding in tumor.

Axillary draining lymph nodes of breast cancer patients supplied the node samples. Input material: axillary lymph node tissue. The sequence derives from a female donor with breast cancer. Some clones in this sample may be carry-over from other donors' samples. The rearrangement uses TRBV7-9 and TRBJ2-7; 7 bases are shared with TRBD1. CDR3 region: CASSLETGPHEQYF. The CDR3, as DNA: TGTGCCAGCAGCTTAGAGACAGGGCCCCACGAGCAGTACTTC.